Listed below are T cell receptor beta chains from one sample, sequenced in a study of naive and memory T cell subsets. TCRdb fed the 5' RACE reads into MiXCR, producing one record per CDR3 protein. The sample lists over 45,000 distinct CDR3 sequences, 7.6% occurring once. All receptors derive from a female donor in good health. CDR3s include the opening cysteine and the closing phenylalanine or tryptophan. Fields, in order: clone size, J gene, D gene, V gene, CDR3 DNA, CDR3 protein. D genes are given only for firm matches. Clone sizes are given selectively: once, few, many, or a class where the clone is expanded.

NA | TRBJ1-1 | NA | TRBV20-1 | TGCAGTGCTAGAGATCTGGGCAGGACCTACACTGAAGCTTTCTTT | CSARDLGRTYTEAFF
NA | TRBJ1-4 | NA | TRBV6-1 | TGTGCCAGCAGTGAAGCGGGGGGGCTCGGTGAAAAACTGTTTTTT | CASSEAGGLGEKLFF
NA | TRBJ2-7 | NA | TRBV6-1 | TGTGCCAGCAGTGAAGCAGCAGGGCCCTACGAGCAGTACTTC | CASSEAAGPYEQYF
few | TRBJ2-7 | NA | TRBV11-2 | TGTGCCAGCAGCTTACCCGGAAGGCAGGAGATTTCCTACGAGCAGTACTTC | CASSLPGRQEISYEQYF
few | TRBJ2-6 | NA | TRBV30 | TGTGCCTGGAAAAGGTACTCTGGGGCCAACGTCCTGACTTTC | CAWKRYSGANVLTF
many | TRBJ2-7 | NA | TRBV28 | TGTGCCAGCAGTACAAACCCCTACGAGCAGTACTTC | CASSTNPYEQYF
NA | TRBJ2-7 | TRBD1 | TRBV7-2 | TGTGCCAGCAGCAAGACAGGGGTTATCGAGCAGTACTTC | CASSKTGVIEQYF
few | TRBJ2-3 | NA | TRBV27 | TGTGCCAGCAGTTCTAGAGGGGGGGGGAACACAGATACGCAGTATTTT | CASSSRGGGNTDTQYF
NA | TRBJ2-5 | NA | TRBV5-1 | TGCGTCAGCAGCTCCCAAAATTACCAAGAGACCCAGTACTTC | CVSSSQNYQETQYF
many | TRBJ2-3 | TRBD2 | TRBV20-1 | TGCAGTGCTAGAGAACCCGGGGGGGGCCTGAATACGCAGTATTTT | CSAREPGGGLNTQYF
few | TRBJ1-1 | NA | TRBV7-9 | TGTGCCAGCAGCGCGAGGGGGAGCACTGAAGCTTTCTTT | CASSARGSTEAFF
NA | TRBJ2-3 | NA | TRBV7-8 | TGTGCCAGCAGCCCATTCTCGGGGTCTAGCACAGATACGCAGTATTTT | CASSPFSGSSTDTQYF
many | TRBJ1-3 | NA | TRBV20-1 | TGCAGTGCGTTCTTCGGTCTCAGAAACACCATATATTTT | CSAFFGLRNTIYF
few | TRBJ2-3 | TRBD2 | TRBV6-5 | TGTGCCAGCGAGGGGCCTAGCGGATCCACAGATACGCAGTATTTT | CASEGPSGSTDTQYF
few | TRBJ2-5 | TRBD2 | TRBV27 | TGTGCCAGCAGCCAAACTAGCGGGGTATCCCAGTACTTC | CASSQTSGVSQYF
many | TRBJ2-2 | NA | TRBV20-1 | TGCAGTGCTAGAGATTGGGGGTCCGGGGAGCTGTTTTTT | CSARDWGSGELFF
NA | TRBJ2-3 | TRBD2 | TRBV5-1 | TGCGCCAGCAGCCACGGGACTAGCGGGGCCCCTAGCACAGATACGCAGTATTTT | CASSHGTSGAPSTDTQYF
many | TRBJ1-2 | TRBD1 | TRBV20-1 | TGCAGTGCTGACGTCGACAGGGGACTGGGGGGCTACACCTTC | CSADVDRGLGGYTF
NA | TRBJ1-5 | NA | TRBV28 | TGTGCCAGCAATCAGGACAGCGGACGGCCAAGGCCCCAGCATTTT | CASNQDSGRPRPQHF
many | TRBJ1-5 | NA | TRBV15 | TGTGCCACCAGCGAAAATAGCAATCAGCCCCAGCATTTT | CATSENSNQPQHF
few | TRBJ1-3 | NA | TRBV5-1 | TGCGCCAGCAGCAATGTTGGAAACACCATATATTTT | CASSNVGNTIYF
many | TRBJ1-6 | NA | TRBV18 | TGTGCCGCTCATGACCAGTATAATTCACCCCTCCACTTT | CAAHDQYNSPLHF
many | TRBJ1-1 | TRBD1 | TRBV7-2 | TGTGCCAGCAGCCCACTGGGGGGGACAGGGAGTAAGAACACTGAAGCTTTCTTT | CASSPLGGTGSKNTEAFF
many | TRBJ2-7 | TRBD1 | TRBV28 | TGTGCCAGCAGTTTATGGTCGACAGGGTATCCGTACGAGCAGTACTTC | CASSLWSTGYPYEQYF
many | TRBJ1-5 | NA | TRBV7-8 | TGTGCCAGCAGCCGGGACGCCAGGATTGGTCAGCCCCAGCATTTT | CASSRDARIGQPQHF
NA | TRBJ2-2 | TRBD1 | TRBV5-1 | TGCGCCAGCAGCTTGGCGGTCTCGTCAGGGGGTGACACCGGGGAGCTGTTTTTT | CASSLAVSSGGDTGELFF
few | TRBJ2-7 | TRBD1 | TRBV19 | TGTGCCAGTAGGGCCGGGACAGACTCCTACGAGCAGTACTTC | CASRAGTDSYEQYF
many | TRBJ2-4 | NA | TRBV7-9 | TGTGCCAGCAGCAAGAGCCCGGGAAGCCTAGCCAAAAACATTCAGTACTTC | CASSKSPGSLAKNIQYF
few | TRBJ1-3 | NA | TRBV28 | TGTGCCAGCGGGGAGGGTGCATCCTCTGGAAACACCATATATTTT | CASGEGASSGNTIYF
few | TRBJ2-3 | NA | TRBV30 | TGTGCCTGGAGTAGCCAGGGGACAGATACGCAGTATTTT | CAWSSQGTDTQYF
NA | TRBJ1-1 | TRBD1 | TRBV6-6 | TGTGCCAGCATCTCCGGGACAGGGGCTTTCTTT | CASISGTGAFF
NA | TRBJ2-1 | NA | TRBV7-2 | TGTGCCAGCAGCTTAGACAGGGCCTCCTACAATGAGCAGTTCTTC | CASSLDRASYNEQFF
few | TRBJ2-3 | TRBD2 | TRBV2 | TGTGCCAGCAGTGAGACTAGCGGGGCGTCGACGCAGTATTTT | CASSETSGASTQYF
medium-sized | TRBJ1-1 | TRBD1 | TRBV5-1 | TGCGCCAGCAGCAAACGGACAGGGGCCAGGAACACTGAAGCTTTCTTT | CASSKRTGARNTEAFF
few | TRBJ2-4 | NA | TRBV4-2 | TGTGCCAGCAGGGCCCGGGGTGGGGAAACCAAAAACATTCAGTACTTC | CASRARGGETKNIQYF
few | TRBJ2-3 | NA | TRBV2 | TGTGCCAGCAGTGAAGGTCGCGGGGTCACAGATACGCAGTATTTT | CASSEGRGVTDTQYF
few | TRBJ1-2 | NA | TRBV6-1 | TGTGCCAGTACCCAAGCAGGACAGAACTATGGCTACACCTTC | CASTQAGQNYGYTF
NA | TRBJ2-2 | TRBD1 | TRBV11-1 | TGTGCCAGCAGTAAACAGGGGTCGTGGGCCGGGGAGCTGTTTTTT | CASSKQGSWAGELFF
NA | TRBJ1-6 | NA | TRBV2 | TGTGCCAGCAGGAAGGGGGATTGGAATTCACCCCTCCACTTT | CASRKGDWNSPLHF
many | TRBJ1-1 | NA | TRBV7-3 | TGTGCCAGCAGCTTAGGGGGGAGAGCTTTCTTT | CASSLGGRAFF
many | TRBJ1-1 | NA | TRBV28 | TGTGCCAGCATATGGGGGGGTAACACTGAAGCTTTCTTT | CASIWGGNTEAFF
many | TRBJ2-3 | TRBD2 | TRBV7-2 | TGTGCCAGCAGCTCACAAACGGGACTAGCAGGACTTTCACAAGATACGCAGTATTTT | CASSSQTGLAGLSQDTQYF